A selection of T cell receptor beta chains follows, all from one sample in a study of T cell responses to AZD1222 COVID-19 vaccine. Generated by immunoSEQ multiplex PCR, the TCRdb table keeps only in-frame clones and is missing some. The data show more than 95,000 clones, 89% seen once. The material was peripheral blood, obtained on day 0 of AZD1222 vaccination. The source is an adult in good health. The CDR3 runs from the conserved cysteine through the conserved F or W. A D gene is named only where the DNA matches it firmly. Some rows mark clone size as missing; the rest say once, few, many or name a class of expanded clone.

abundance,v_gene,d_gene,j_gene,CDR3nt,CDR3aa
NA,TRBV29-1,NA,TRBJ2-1,TGCAGCGTTGAAGAGAGGCGAGTTGAGCAGTTCTTC,CSVEERRVEQFF
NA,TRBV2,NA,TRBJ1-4,TGTGCCAGCAGTAAGTCAGAAGCAACTAATGAAAAACTGTTTTTT,CASSKSEATNEKLFF
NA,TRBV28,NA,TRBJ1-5,TGTGCCAGCAGTTTAGAAGGGGTCCATCAGCCCCAGCATTTT,CASSLEGVHQPQHF
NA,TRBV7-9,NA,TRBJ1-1,TGTGCCAGCAGCTTAGTCGGGAACACTGAAGCTTTCTTT,CASSLVGNTEAFF
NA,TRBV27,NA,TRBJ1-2,TGTGCCAGCAGTTTAAATCGAGGCGATGAAAACTATGGCTACACCTTC,CASSLNRGDENYGYTF
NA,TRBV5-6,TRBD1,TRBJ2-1,TGTGCCAGCAGCTCACCGGGACAGATCTACAATGAGCAGTTCTTC,CASSSPGQIYNEQFF
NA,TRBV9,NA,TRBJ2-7,TGTGCCAGCAGCGTAGGGTGGGGCGGGCTTGCATCCTACGAGCAGTACTTC,CASSVGWGGLASYEQYF
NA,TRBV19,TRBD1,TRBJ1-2,TGTGCCAGTAGTATCCCCAGGAAAAGGAGGGCAGGGGGTTATGGCTACACCTTC,CASSIPRKRRAGGYGYTF
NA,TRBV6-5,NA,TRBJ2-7,TGTGCCAGCAGTTACTCGATCGGGTACGAGCAGTACTTC,CASSYSIGYEQYF
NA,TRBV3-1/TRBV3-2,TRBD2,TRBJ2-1,TGTGCCAGCAGCCACCGGACTAGCGGTAACTCCTACAATGAGCAGTTCTTC,CASSHRTSGNSYNEQFF
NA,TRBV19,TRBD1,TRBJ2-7,TGTGCCAGTGGAGGCGTAGGACAGGGCTACGAGCAGTACTTC,CASGGVGQGYEQYF
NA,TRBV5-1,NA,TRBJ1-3,TGCGCCAGCAGCTTGAGCCCTGGAAACACCATATATTTT,CASSLSPGNTIYF
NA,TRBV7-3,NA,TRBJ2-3,TGTGCCAGCAGCTTAGACGGGAACACAGATACGCAGTATTTT,CASSLDGNTDTQYF
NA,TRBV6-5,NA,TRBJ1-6,TGTGCCAGCAGTTACGCTGGGGCCTCGGGGAATTCACCCCTCCACTTT,CASSYAGASGNSPLHF
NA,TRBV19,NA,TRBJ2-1,TGTGCCAGTCAAGGGGTGTACAATGAGCAGTTCTTC,CASQGVYNEQFF
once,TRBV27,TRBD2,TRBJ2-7,TGTGCCAGCAGTTTATATGGCGGGAGCAATCTCTACGAGCAGTACTTC,CASSLYGGSNLYEQYF
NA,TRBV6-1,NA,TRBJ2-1,TGTGCCAGCAGTGAATATGGTACGGACAGGGGGGCCCTAGCGGGGATCTCCTACAATGAGCAGTTCTTC,CASSEYGTDRGALAGISYNEQFF
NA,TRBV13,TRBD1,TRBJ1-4,TGTGCCAGCAGCTTAGAAGGACAGGGTGGAAAACTGTTTTTT,CASSLEGQGGKLFF
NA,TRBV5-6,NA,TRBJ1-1,TGTGCCAGCAGCTTATTAGCAGGGAGTACTGAAGCTTTCTTT,CASSLLAGSTEAFF
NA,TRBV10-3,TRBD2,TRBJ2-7,TGTGCCATCAGTGAGCCTGGGGTAGCGGGATCCTACGAGCAGTACTTC,CAISEPGVAGSYEQYF
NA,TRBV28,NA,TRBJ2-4,TGTGCCAGCAGTCCATGGGACAAGGGGCTGATTGGGGCCAAAAACATTCAGTACTTC,CASSPWDKGLIGAKNIQYF
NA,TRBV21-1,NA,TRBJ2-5,TGTGCCAGCAGCAACCTTTTAGCGGGCGGTAGGGAGACCCAGTACTTC,CASSNLLAGGRETQYF
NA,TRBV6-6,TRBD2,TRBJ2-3,TGTGCCAGCAGTTACGGGACTAGCGGTTTCACAGATACGCAGTATTTT,CASSYGTSGFTDTQYF
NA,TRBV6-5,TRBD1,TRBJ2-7,TGTGCCAGCAGCTATAAAGGGACAGGCGAGCAGTACTTC,CASSYKGTGEQYF
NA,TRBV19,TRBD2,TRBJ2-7,TGTGCCAGTAGTATAGTTGGGAGCGGGAGTCTAACGCCCTACGAGCAGTACTTC,CASSIVGSGSLTPYEQYF
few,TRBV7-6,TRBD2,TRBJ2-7,TGTGCCAGCAGCTTAGGGGCAGGACTAGCGGGAGACGAGCAGTACTTC,CASSLGAGLAGDEQYF
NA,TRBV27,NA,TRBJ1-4,TGTGCCAGCAGTCCACAGACGGGAGGGTTTAATGAAAAACTGTTTTTT,CASSPQTGGFNEKLFF
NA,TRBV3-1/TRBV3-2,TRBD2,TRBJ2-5,TGTGCCAGCAGCCAAATTTCCCCTAGCGGACAAGAGACCCAGTACTTC,CASSQISPSGQETQYF
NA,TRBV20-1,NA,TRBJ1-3,TGCAGTGCTAGTGACAATCTCGCTGGAAACACCATATATTTT,CSASDNLAGNTIYF
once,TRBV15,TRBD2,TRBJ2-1,TGTGCCACCAGCGCTCGACTAGCGGAGTTGGATGAGCAGTTCTTC,CATSARLAELDEQFF
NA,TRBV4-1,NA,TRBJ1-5,TGCGCCAGCAGCTCTCAGGAGTTAAATCAGCCCCAGCATTTT,CASSSQELNQPQHF
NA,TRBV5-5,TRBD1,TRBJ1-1,TGTGCCAGCAGCTTGCGACAGGGAGGGGTGGCGAACACTGAAGCTTTCTTT,CASSLRQGGVANTEAFF
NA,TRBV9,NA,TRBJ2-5,TGTGCCAGCAGCGCGACACTAGTCGCGGAGACCCAGTACTTC,CASSATLVAETQYF
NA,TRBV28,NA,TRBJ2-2,TGTGCCAGCAGTTCGTCCGCAACCGGGGAGCTGTTTTTT,CASSSSATGELFF
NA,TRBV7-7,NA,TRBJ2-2,TGTGCCAGCAGCTTAGACAGGGTCACCGGGGAGCTGTTTTTT,CASSLDRVTGELFF
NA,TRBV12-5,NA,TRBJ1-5,TGTGCTAGTGGTTGGTTAACACAGGCCTTGCGGGCTAATCAGCCCCAGCATTTT,CASGWLTQALRANQPQHF
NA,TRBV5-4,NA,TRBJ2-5,TGTGCCAGCAGCTTGCGGGAGATTGTGGAGACCCAGTACTTC,CASSLREIVETQYF
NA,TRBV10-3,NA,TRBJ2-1,TGTGCCATTGCATCACAGGGAAATGAGCAGTTCTTC,CAIASQGNEQFF
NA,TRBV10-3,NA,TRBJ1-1,TGTGCCATCAACCCGGGGATGAACACTGAAGCTTTCTTT,CAINPGMNTEAFF
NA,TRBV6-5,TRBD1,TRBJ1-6,TGTGCCAGCAGTTACTCTCAGGGGGCGGGTAATTCACCCCTCCACTTT,CASSYSQGAGNSPLHF